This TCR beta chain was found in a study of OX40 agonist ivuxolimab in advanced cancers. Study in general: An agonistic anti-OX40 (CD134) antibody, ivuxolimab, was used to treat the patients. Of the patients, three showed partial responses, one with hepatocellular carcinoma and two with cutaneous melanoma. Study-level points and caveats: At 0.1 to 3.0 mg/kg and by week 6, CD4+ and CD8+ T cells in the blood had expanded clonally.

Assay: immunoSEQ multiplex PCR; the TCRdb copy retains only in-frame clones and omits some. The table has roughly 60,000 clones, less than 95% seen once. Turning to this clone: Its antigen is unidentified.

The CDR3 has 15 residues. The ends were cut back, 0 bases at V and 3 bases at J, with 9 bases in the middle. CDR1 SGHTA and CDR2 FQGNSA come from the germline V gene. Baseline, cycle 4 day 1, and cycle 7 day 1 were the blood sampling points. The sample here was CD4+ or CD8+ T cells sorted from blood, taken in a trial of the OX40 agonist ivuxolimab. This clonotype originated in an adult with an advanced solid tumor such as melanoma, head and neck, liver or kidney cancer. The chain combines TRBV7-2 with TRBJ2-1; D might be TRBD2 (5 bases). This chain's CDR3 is CASSLALDFYNEQFF. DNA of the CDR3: TGTGCCAGCAGCTTAGCGTTGGACTTCTACAATGAGCAGTTCTTC.